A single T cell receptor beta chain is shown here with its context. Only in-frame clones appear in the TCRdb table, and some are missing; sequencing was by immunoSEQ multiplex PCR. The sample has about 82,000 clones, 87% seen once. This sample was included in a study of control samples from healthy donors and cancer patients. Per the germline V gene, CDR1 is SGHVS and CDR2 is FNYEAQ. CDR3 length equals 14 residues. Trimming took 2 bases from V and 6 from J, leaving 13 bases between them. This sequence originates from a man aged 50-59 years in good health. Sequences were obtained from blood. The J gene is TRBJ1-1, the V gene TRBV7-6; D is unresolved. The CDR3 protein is CASSLSSVSSEAFF. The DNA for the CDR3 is TGTGCCAGCAGCTTATCCAGTGTGAGCTCTGAAGCTTTCTTT.